This TCR beta chain was sequenced for a study of T cells after yellow fever vaccination. This clonotype was found many times. The CDR3 has 14 amino acids. Germline V lookup: CDR1 SEHNR, CDR2 FQNEAQ (reference sequence). V lost 4 bases to trimming and J lost 2 bases; unmatched junction nucleotides: 4. TCRdb itself ran the 5' RACE reads through MiXCR, one entry per CDR3 protein. The data contain 310,000 or so distinct CDR3 sequences, 3.6% of them singletons. The gene calls are TRBV7-9 and TRBJ2-5; 7 nucleotides match TRBD1. The source of this sequence is a man younger than 35 who received the YFV17D yellow fever vaccine. Sequencing was performed on PBMCs, taken on the day of the yellow fever booster vaccination. CDR3 in DNA: TGTGCCAGCAGCTGGCCGGGACAGCAAGAGACCCAGTACTTC. The encoded protein is CASSWPGQQETQYF.